The T cell receptor beta chain described here comes from a study of CD8 T cells in Susac syndrome. This CDR3 spans 17 amino acids. Germline CDR1 is MNHNS and CDR2 is SASEGT. Trimming shortened V by 2 bases and J by 1 base, and 17 bases separated the two germline ends. The multiple sclerosis controls consisted of treatment-naive patients with relapsing-remitting disease, either stable or active. Negative isolation yielded CD4+ and CD8+ T cells, and FACS enriched TEMRA cells. Reverse transcription of about 0.45 to 1 ug RNA was carried out with random hexamers. The authors amplified TCR beta CDR3 across 54 Vbeta and 13 Jbeta using immunoSEQ multiplex PCR. One entry per CDR3 protein, called by TCRdb with MiXCR from the immunoSEQ multiplex PCR reads. The sample gives around 280,000 distinct CDR3 sequences, around 83% of which show up once; about 0.11% is in the top ten.

The chain uses TRBV6-1 and TRBJ2-5, with D perhaps assigned TRBD1 or TRBD2 (6 bases each). Sequencing used CD8+ T cells from PBMCs. The source is a human donor with multiple sclerosis. CDR3: CASSEWGAGNFQETQYF. The CDR3 DNA is TGTGCCAGCAGTGAATGGGGGGCAGGAAATTTCCAAGAGACCCAGTACTTC.